Shown below are 29 T cell receptor beta chains from a single sample sequenced in a study of T cell responses to AZD1222 COVID-19 vaccine. TCRdb's table, derived via immunoSEQ multiplex PCR, lists solely in-frame clones and lacks some. The table records around 140,000 clones, approximately 89% of them present only once. The sequences come from peripheral blood, collected 28 days after the second AZD1222 dose. Receptors originate from an adult who received the AZD1222 COVID-19 vaccine.

The V gene is TRBV7-7, the J gene TRBJ2-1; TRBD2 agrees at 9 bases. Germline CDR1 and CDR2: SSHAT and FNYEAQ (reference sequence). The CDR3 runs 15 residues. V dropped 5 bases and J dropped 7; count of bases not matched to a gene: 9. The CDR3 loop is CASSPRSGSRNEQFF. The DNA for the CDR3 is TGTGCCAGCAGCCCACGTAGCGGGAGTCGAAATGAGCAGTTCTTC.

The chain's CDR3 is CASSILRNQPQHF. In nucleotides, the CDR3 is TGTGCCAGTAGTATCCTGCGGAATCAGCCCCAGCATTTT. This sequence joins TRBV19 and TRBJ1-5; D remains ambiguous. Germline V gene data show CDR1 as LNHDA and CDR2 as SQIVND (reference sequence). Trimming removed 3 bases at V and 4 bases at J, with 7 bases between. This CDR3 spans 13 amino acids.

This clone was recorded a few times. The rearrangement joins TRBV10-3 to TRBJ2-7; 11 nucleotides align to TRBD2. The CDR3 length is 16 residues. Germline CDR1 and CDR2: ENHRY and SYGVKD. V was clipped by 2 bases and J by 5 bases; unmatched bases: 8. The CDR3 protein is CAISEGLAGGLHEQYF. Written as DNA, the CDR3 is TGTGCCATCAGTGAGGGGCTAGCGGGAGGTCTGCACGAGCAGTACTTC.

In its sample, this clone was seen once. The CDR3, as DNA: TGTGCCAGCAGCTTAGCGGAACGAGGGGGATATAATTCACCCCTCCACTTT. Its translation: CASSLAERGGYNSPLHF. This chain connects TRBV7-2 to TRBJ1-6; D is possibly TRBD1 (6 bases). The CDR3 extends over 17 amino acids. V was shortened by 0 bases and J by 4 bases, with 13 bases between the two germline ends. From germline, CDR1 is SGHTA and CDR2 FQGNSA.

CDR3 DNA sequence: TGTGCCAGCAGCTTGGCGAGGTCGGTTAATGAAAAACTGTTTTTT. Protein product: CASSLARSVNEKLFF. The chain combines TRBV5-5 with TRBJ1-4; unclear D gene. The CDR3 totals 15 residues. The V gene lost 0 bases and the J gene lost 4 bases, with 10 bases spanning the gap. Germline V lookup: CDR1 SGHKS, CDR2 YYEKEE (reference sequence).

The chain has TRBV7-9 and TRBJ1-4; no clear D gene. V was trimmed by 3 bases and J by 2 bases, leaving 4 bases between them. The germline CDR1 and CDR2 sequences are SEHNR and FQNEAQ (reference sequence). The CDR3 spans 13 residues. CDR3 coding DNA: TGTGCCAGCAGCTTCAATACTAATGAAAAACTGTTTTTT. Encoded protein: CASSFNTNEKLFF.

J is TRBJ2-1 and V is TRBV29-1, with 8 bases identical to TRBD2. The V segment lost 7 bases and the J segment 7 bases; nucleotides outside the gene matches: 15. The CDR3 sequence is 15 residues long. Germline lookup yields CDR1 SQVTM and CDR2 ANQGSEA. This chain's CDR3 is CSDRQREFPRNEQFF. The CDR3 bases are TGCAGCGACCGCCAGCGGGAGTTTCCTCGGAATGAGCAGTTCTTC.

CDR3: CASSMTQREHEQFF. CDR3 in DNA: TGTGCCAGCAGTATGACTCAGCGGGAACATGAGCAGTTCTTC. V is TRBV6-5 and J is TRBJ2-1, with TRBD2 matching 7 bases. V shed 5 bases and J 8 bases; nucleotides not matched to a gene: 9. The CDR3 runs to 14 residues. Germline V lookup: CDR1 MNHEY, CDR2 SVGAGI.

This chain connects TRBV7-8 to TRBJ2-1; D ambiguous. CDR3 length: 15 amino acids. Trimming shortened V by 1 base and J by 0 bases, and 7 bases separated the two germline ends. The germline V gene has CDR1 SGHVS and CDR2 FQNEAQ. In DNA form, the CDR3 reads TGTGCCAGCAGCTTAGGGCCTAGCTCCTACAATGAGCAGTTCTTC. Amino acids: CASSLGPSSYNEQFF.

The V call is TRBV28, the J call TRBJ2-3; D not certain. Trimming removed 7 bases from V and 2 bases from J, with 16 bases in between. The V gene's germline CDR1 is MDHEN and CDR2 SYDVKM. The CDR3 runs to 15 residues. The CDR3 DNA follows: TGTGCCAGCAACCCCGGGCAGGTCCTCACAGATACGCAGTATTTT. Amino acid sequence: CASNPGQVLTDTQYF.

The chain links TRBV10-3 to TRBJ2-7; either TRBD1 or TRBD2 may fit D (5 bases each). CDR3 size: 15 residues. Germline V CDR1 and CDR2: ENHRY, SYGVKD. Trimming left V 1 base short and J 5 bases short, with 15 bases between. CDR3 coding DNA: TGTGCCATCAGTGAGTTTGGGGGATGGAAGGACGAGCAGTACTTC. The encoded protein is CAISEFGGWKDEQYF.

The chain carries TRBV5-5 and TRBJ2-7; D remains unclear. V dropped 5 bases and J dropped 3 bases, with 18 bases sitting between them. This CDR3 is 15 amino acids long. Germline-derived CDR1 and CDR2 are SGHKS and YYEKEE (reference sequence). CDR3 DNA sequence: TGTGCCAGCAGGCCACCGGGCGGAAGAAACTACGAGCAGTACTTC. Encoded protein: CASRPPGGRNYEQYF. Combining the CDR3 with reference TRBV5-5 and TRBJ2-7 gives the whole variable domain DAGVTQSPTHLIKTRGQQVTLRCSPISGHKSVSWYQQVLGQGPQFIFQYYEKEERGRGNFPDRFSARQFPNYSSELNVNALLLGDSALYLCASRPPGGRNYEQYFGPGTRLTVT.

The rearrangement joins TRBV5-1 to TRBJ1-1, with 7 bases identical to TRBD1. The CDR3 totals 14 residues. CDR1 and CDR2 (germline): SGHRS, YFSETQ. The ends lost 1 base at V and 5 bases at J; junction bases unmatched: 5. Here the CDR3 reads CASSLTGEKTEAFF. The CDR3 bases are TGCGCCAGCAGCTTGACAGGGGAAAAAACTGAAGCTTTCTTT.

The chain joins TRBV18 to TRBJ2-6; D is unresolved. V was trimmed by 5 bases and J by 0 bases, leaving 5 bases between them. In germline, CDR1 is KGHSH, CDR2 LQKENI. The CDR3 totals 14 residues. CDR3 DNA sequence: TGTGCCAGCTCATCCTCCTCTGGGGCCAACGTCCTGACTTTC. This encodes CASSSSSGANVLTF.

This clone was seen once. The chain couples TRBV5-1 to TRBJ1-4; 9 nucleotides line up with TRBD1. With 4 bases clipped from V and 7 bases from J, the junction kept 8 bases outside the gene matches. From germline, CDR1 is SGHRS and CDR2 YFSETQ. The length of the CDR3 is 15 residues. The CDR3 loop reads CASSPPGQGREKLFF. Written as DNA, the CDR3 is TGCGCCAGCAGCCCACCGGGACAGGGACGTGAAAAACTGTTTTTT.

The rearrangement joins TRBV5-1 to TRBJ2-7; no clear D. V lost 2 bases to trimming and J lost 6 bases, with 15 bases between them. CDR3 length: 14 residues. Germline lookup yields CDR1 SGHRS and CDR2 YFSETQ. CDR3 DNA sequence: TGCGCCAGCAGCTTAAAGAGTAGAGATCTCGAGCAGTACTTC. Encoded protein: CASSLKSRDLEQYF.

This clone showed up just once. This CDR3 is CASSRTGSNQPQHF. The CDR3 region has the DNA TGTGCCAGCAGTCGGACAGGGAGCAATCAGCCCCAGCATTTT. The chain joins TRBV27 to TRBJ1-5; 8 positions agree with TRBD1. The CDR3 length is 14 residues. Germline assignment: CDR1 MNHEY and CDR2 SMNVEV (reference sequence). J was trimmed by 1 base and V by 5 bases; bases with no gene match: 1.

The gene calls are TRBV28 and TRBJ2-7; no reliable D call. Germline-derived CDR1 and CDR2 are MDHEN and SYDVKM. This CDR3 contains 16 residues. Deletions cut 5 bases from V and 4 bases from J, with 21 bases between. The CDR3 loop reads CASSTPGATARYEQYF. In DNA form, the CDR3 reads TGTGCCAGCAGTACACCCGGTGCGACTGCTAGATACGAGCAGTACTTC.

The V call is TRBV30, the J call TRBJ1-1; no firm D call. The CDR3 sequence is 13 residues long. V was trimmed by 1 base and J by 0 bases, leaving 6 bases between them. In germline, CDR1 is GTSNPN, CDR2 SVGIG (reference sequence). The CDR3 nucleotides read TGTGCCTGGAGTGGACGCCTGAACACTGAAGCTTTCTTT. Protein product: CAWSGRLNTEAFF.

The DNA of the CDR3 is TGTGCCAGCAGTTCCGATGGGTTCAGCTCCTACAATGAGCAGTTCTTC. It encodes CASSSDGFSSYNEQFF. V is TRBV6-5 and J is TRBJ2-1; no definite D call. Between the trimmed V and J ends, which lost 4 bases and 0 bases, there was a span of 13 bases. There are 16 residues in the CDR3. Germline V lookup: CDR1 MNHEY, CDR2 SVGAGI.

The V and J genes are TRBV3-1 (or the pseudogene TRBV3-2) and TRBJ2-7; no clear D. In germline, CDR1 is LGHDT, CDR2 YNNKEL (reference sequence). V was cut by 6 bases and J by 2 bases, with 14 bases left in between. This CDR3 is 14 amino acids long. In DNA, the CDR3 is TGTGCCAGCAGTACCTCATACAAGACCTACGAGCAGTACTTC. Translation gives CASSTSYKTYEQYF.

V is TRBV3-1 (or the pseudogene TRBV3-2) and J is TRBJ1-2; D gene ambiguous. The CDR3 has 11 amino acids. V lost 6 bases, J lost 12 bases, and 14 bases lay in between. Germline values: CDR1 LGHDT, CDR2 YNNKEL (reference sequence). CDR3 loop: CASRARGGHTF. DNA of the CDR3: TGTGCCAGCAGAGCTCGGGGTGGTCACACCTTC.

The chain has TRBV6-1 and TRBJ2-7; 7 bases are a match to TRBD2. The V gene end was trimmed by 2 bases and the J gene end by 7 bases; junction bases not matched to a gene: 14. The CDR3 is 16 residues long. Germline CDR1 is MNHNS and CDR2 is SASEGT. The CDR3 DNA is TGTGCCAGCAGTGAACTTTACCGGACTAGAAATAGGGAGCAGTACTTC. Translation: CASSELYRTRNREQYF.

The CDR3 protein is CASSLEHSNEQFF. The CDR3 bases are TGTGCCAGCAGCTTAGAACACTCCAATGAGCAGTTCTTC. The chain is built from TRBV11-3 and TRBJ2-1; no definite D call. The CDR3 is 13 residues long. The germline V gene has CDR1 SGHNT and CDR2 YENEEA. V gave up 0 bases and J gave up 6 bases, with 6 bases separating them. Drawing the rest from reference TRBV11-3 and TRBJ2-1, the complete variable domain is EAGVVQSPRYKIIEKKQPVAFWCNPISGHNTLYWYLQNLGQGPELLIRYENEEAVDDSQLPKDRFSAERLKGVDSTLKIQPAELGDSAVYLCASSLEHSNEQFFGPGTRLTVL.

The rearrangement links TRBV4-2 to TRBJ2-1; 7 bases align to TRBD2. Germline CDR1 LGHNA, CDR2 YNFKEQ. The trim removed 6 bases at V and 7 bases at J, leaving 12 bases unmatched. There are 15 residues in the CDR3. CDR3 sequence (DNA): TGTGCCAGCAGACCCGAGTTATGGGGGGGTAATGAGCAGTTCTTC. Translated: CASRPELWGGNEQFF.

This rearrangement joins TRBV19 to TRBJ2-5; perhaps TRBD1 as D (6 bases). Germline V gene data show CDR1 as LNHDA and CDR2 as SQIVND (reference sequence). Trimming left V 3 bases short and J 5 bases short, with 7 bases between. The CDR3 covers 12 residues. CDR3: CASSIQGETQYF. The CDR3 DNA is TGTGCCAGTAGTATCCAGGGGGAGACCCAGTACTTC.

The V call is TRBV5-4, the J call TRBJ1-6; TRBD1 agrees at 8 bases. Germline loops: CDR1 SGHNT, CDR2 YYREEE (reference sequence). Trimming took 3 bases from V and 0 from J; bases not matched to a gene: 5. This CDR3 region has 17 residues. CDR3 residues: CASSSDRASSYNSPLHF. DNA for the CDR3: TGTGCCAGCAGCTCGGACAGGGCGAGCTCCTATAATTCACCCCTCCACTTT.

This clone is a singleton in its sample. This chain links TRBV7-2 with TRBJ1-1; possibly TRBD1 for D (5 bases). The ends were cut back, 5 bases at V and 1 base at J, with 11 bases in the middle. Germline V gene sequence: CDR1 SGHTA, CDR2 FQGNSA. The CDR3 is 14 amino acids. The DNA of the CDR3 is TGTGCCAGCAGCCCCGCGGGGGGGAACACTGAAGCTTTCTTT. Its protein product is CASSPAGGNTEAFF.

This clone was seen only once. V and J are TRBV5-1 and TRBJ2-4; either TRBD1 or TRBD2 may fit D (5 bases each). The germline CDR1 and CDR2 sequences are SGHRS and YFSETQ. The ends were cut back, 4 bases at V and 0 bases at J, with 20 bases in the middle. The CDR3 loop spans 18 amino acids. CDR3 amino acids: CASSPERAYGTAKNIQYF. The CDR3 nucleotides read TGCGCCAGCAGCCCGGAAAGAGCGTACGGGACAGCCAAAAACATTCAGTACTTC.